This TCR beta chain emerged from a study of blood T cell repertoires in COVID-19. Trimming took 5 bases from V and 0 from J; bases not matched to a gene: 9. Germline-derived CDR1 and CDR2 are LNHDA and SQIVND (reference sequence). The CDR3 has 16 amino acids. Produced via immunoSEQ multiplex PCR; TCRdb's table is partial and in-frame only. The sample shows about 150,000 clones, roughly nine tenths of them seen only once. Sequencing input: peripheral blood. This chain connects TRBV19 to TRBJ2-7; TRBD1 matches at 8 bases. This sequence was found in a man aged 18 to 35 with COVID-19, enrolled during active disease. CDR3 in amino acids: CASSPGTGPNSYEQYF. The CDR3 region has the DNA TGTGCCAGTAGTCCTGGGACAGGCCCAAACTCCTACGAGCAGTACTTC.